This is a list of T cell receptor beta chains from one sample in a study of PD-L1 blockade in urothelial cancer. Some clones are missing from TCRdb's copy, which holds only in-frame ones; the method was immunoSEQ multiplex PCR. The profile shows more than 45,000 clones, more than 70% of them singletons. The sequences come from PBMCs, collected around atezolizumab (anti-PD-L1) treatment. These receptors all come from a man older than 75 with urothelial cancer. The CDR3 runs from the conserved cysteine through the conserved F or W. The D gene is left open where the match is weak. Size values are once, few and many counts, or a class for expanded clones, and some rows have none.

CDR3nt | CDR3aa | abundance | j_gene | v_gene | d_gene
TGTGCCAGCAGTTTGACGCAGCGAACCAATGAGCAGTTCTTC | CASSLTQRTNEQFF | . | TRBJ2-1 | TRBV27 | .
TGTGCCAGCAGCTTAGGACAGGGGGCCTACGAGCAGTACTTC | CASSLGQGAYEQYF | few | TRBJ2-7 | TRBV13 | TRBD1
TGTGCCAGCTCACCTCAGAACGTAAACAATGAGCAGTTCTTC | CASSPQNVNNEQFF | . | TRBJ2-1 | TRBV18 | .
TGTGCCAGCAGCTTGTCCCAGGGGTACTATGGCTACACCTTC | CASSLSQGYYGYTF | . | TRBJ1-2 | TRBV5-4 | .
TGTGCCAGCAGCTTAGGACAGGGAGGAGGCTACACCTTC | CASSLGQGGGYTF | . | TRBJ1-2 | TRBV11-2 | TRBD1
TGTGCCAGTAGCCAGGGACTGGGGGATGAGCAGTTCTTC | CASSQGLGDEQFF | once | TRBJ2-1 | TRBV19 | .
TGTGCCAGTTCCATAGCGGGATCCTACAATGAGCAGTTCTTC | CASSIAGSYNEQFF | . | TRBJ2-1 | TRBV28 | TRBD2
TGTGCCAGCAGTAACGGGGTAAGAGAGACCCAGTACTTC | CASSNGVRETQYF | . | TRBJ2-5 | TRBV6-1 | .
TGTGCCAGCTCCGGGGCGGGGGGTCAGCCCCAGCATTTT | CASSGAGGQPQHF | . | TRBJ1-5 | TRBV2 | .
TGTGCCAGCAGCACCCGACAGGGGACCACCGGGGAGCTGTTTTTT | CASSTRQGTTGELFF | . | TRBJ2-2 | TRBV5-4 | TRBD1
TGTGCCAGCAGCCGGGATCTAGCCGAAGCTTTCTTT | CASSRDLAEAFF | . | TRBJ1-1 | TRBV7-9 | .
TGTGCCACCGAACTAGCGGGAGGATCAGATACGCAGTATTTT | CATELAGGSDTQYF | . | TRBJ2-3 | TRBV6-5 | TRBD2
TGCGCCAGCGGACCCGGGACACCATCTATGGGCGGCTACACCTTC | CASGPGTPSMGGYTF | . | TRBJ1-2 | TRBV5-1 | .
TGCGCCAGCAGCTTGTGGGGACAGGGAAACGATGGCTACACCTTC | CASSLWGQGNDGYTF | . | TRBJ1-2 | TRBV5-1 | TRBD1
TGCAGCGTGGGCACCGGGACAGGGAATTCACCCCTCCACTTT | CSVGTGTGNSPLHF | . | TRBJ1-6 | TRBV29-1 | TRBD1
TGTGCCAGCGGGACAGGGGGGACTAGCGGGACTTTTGGGGAGCAGTACTTC | CASGTGGTSGTFGEQYF | . | TRBJ2-7 | TRBV7-8 | TRBD2
TGTGCCAGCAGCTTAGTGACTAGCGGGAGGACGACTGATACGCAGTATTTT | CASSLVTSGRTTDTQYF | . | TRBJ2-3 | TRBV13 | TRBD2
TGTGCCAGCTCACCAAGAGCAGGGGAGACCCAGTACTTC | CASSPRAGETQYF | . | TRBJ2-5 | TRBV18 | .
TGTGCCAGCAGCGTAGGAGGGTCTCCTGGAGGCCCTGGAAACACCATATATTTT | CASSVGGSPGGPGNTIYF | few | TRBJ1-3 | TRBV9 | .